Presented here are 24 T cell receptor beta chains from one specimen sequenced in a study of tumor and adjacent non-tumor tissue in lung cancer. No cell sorting was done before RNA was extracted from the tissue. Distant lung tissue was collected more than 3 cm away from the tumor edge. The library came from three nested PCR rounds adapted from ARM-PCR protocols. TCRdb processed the multiplex PCR reads anew with MiXCR; each CDR3 protein has one entry. The data contain 50,000 to 60,000 distinct CDR3 sequences, 74% of them singletons. Sample: distant non-tumor lung tissue. Receptor source: a woman in her sixties or seventies with non-small cell lung cancer.

Details on this clonotype: Sequence at one end of the junction differs from germline and may be a read error. This chain joins TRBV7-2 and TRBJ2-5, with 8 bases identical to TRBD1. Germline V gene sequence: CDR1 SGHTA, CDR2 FQGNSA. This CDR3 has 14 residues. CDR3 protein: CDSSLFGTGETQYF. The CDR3 DNA follows: TGTGACAGCAGCTTATTCGGGACAGGAGAGACCCAGTACTTC.

Points on this clonotype: A much larger clone differs from this one at a single base, so this may be a read error. The rearrangement uses TRBV5-1 and TRBJ2-6, with 8 positions matching TRBD2. Germline values: CDR1 SGHRS, CDR2 YFSETQ. The CDR3 runs 19 residues. The V and J ends lost 5 bases and 0 bases, in that order; junction bases with no gene match: 13. The CDR3 coding sequence is TGCGCCAGCAGTTCGGGGGGGCCGGACCCGATCTCTGGGGCCAACGTCCTGACTTTC. Encoded protein: CASSSGGPDPISGANVLTF.

Comment on this clonotype: One junction end does not reproduce the germline sequence, and a read error may be involved. The V call is TRBV20-1, the J call TRBJ2-1, with TRBD2 identical over 10 bases. Germline loops: CDR1 DFQATT, CDR2 SNEGSKA (reference sequence). The CDR3 runs 16 residues. In DNA, the CDR3 is TGCAGTACTAGATCAGGGACTAGCGAAATCTACAATGAGCAGTTCTTC. Protein product: CSTRSGTSEIYNEQFF.

The chain carries TRBV10-2 and TRBJ2-5; D may be TRBD1 (5 bases). V was cut by 9 bases and J by 5 bases, with 13 bases left in between. From germline, CDR1 is WSHSY and CDR2 SAAADI. The CDR3 is 12 residues long. In nucleotides, the CDR3 is TGCGCCAGGGAACACTCAGGGGAGACCCAGTACTTC. Amino acids: CAREHSGETQYF.

CDR3 in DNA: TGTGCCAGCAGTTTCGTTTGGAAAACTAATCAGCCCCAGCATTTT. Its protein product is CASSFVWKTNQPQHF. The V call is TRBV6-2 or TRBV6-3, the J call TRBJ1-5; D not resolved. The ends were cut back, 4 bases at V and 4 bases at J, with 14 bases in the middle. CDR1 is MNHEY and CDR2 is SVGEGT in the germline V gene. CDR3 length: 15 amino acids.

V and J are TRBV6-5 and TRBJ1-6; 7 bases agree with TRBD1. Trimming took 0 bases from V and 15 from J; bases not matched to a gene: 14. The V gene's germline CDR1 is MNHEY and CDR2 SVGAGI. This CDR3 is 16 amino acids long. CDR3 in DNA: TGTGCCAGCAGTTACTCGACTGCGACAGGGTCGATTAACCTCCACTTT. Encoded protein: CASSYSTATGSINLHF.

This clonotype was counted at least ten times. The gene calls are TRBV20-1 and TRBJ1-2; D remains unclear. This CDR3 has 14 residues. The V gene's germline CDR1 is DFQATT and CDR2 SNEGSKA (reference sequence). V lost 6 bases and J 2 bases, leaving 16 bases between the germline ends. For the CDR3, the DNA is TGCAGTGCCGCCCCCCCGGGAGAAAACTATGGCTACACCTTC. It yields the protein CSAAPPGENYGYTF.

The rearrangement joins TRBV6-5 to TRBJ1-1, with D possibly matching TRBD1 (5 bases). The CDR3 covers 16 residues. Trimming took 4 bases from V and 5 from J, leaving 20 bases between them. From germline, CDR1 is MNHEY and CDR2 SVGAGI. The CDR3 DNA follows: TGTGCCAGCAGTTTTACTCACGTAACGACAGAAACTGAAGCTTTCTTT. It specifies CASSFTHVTTETEAFF.

Only one count was recorded for this clonotype. A read error may account for a junction end that differs from germline. The chain employs TRBV4-2 and TRBJ2-1; TRBD2 might be the D (5 bases). There are 13 residues in the CDR3. Germline assignment: CDR1 LGHNA and CDR2 YNFKEQ. CDR3 sequence (DNA): TGTGCCAGCAGCCAACGTCTCGGGGATGAGCACTTCTTC. It codes for CASSQRLGDEHFF.

This clonotype was found many times. The rearrangement joins TRBV14 to TRBJ2-2; D is perhaps TRBD2 (7 bases). The germline gives CDR1 SGHDN, CDR2 FVKESK. The CDR3 extends over 16 amino acids. V was trimmed by 2 bases and J by 0 bases, leaving 10 bases between them. The CDR3 DNA is TGTGCCAGCAGCCAACGGGGGGCCTCGAACACCGGGGAGCTGTTTTTT. Translation gives CASSQRGASNTGELFF.

For this clonotype: Mismatch with germline at one junction end may stem from a read error. The V and J genes are TRBV10-3 and TRBJ1-1, with 7 positions matching TRBD1. Germline V gives CDR1 ENHRY, CDR2 SYGVKD. The CDR3 spans 13 residues. The CDR3: CVIRVDRDTEAFF. The CDR3 nucleotides are TGTGTCATCAGGGTCGACAGGGACACTGAAGCTTTCTTT.

Notes on this clonotype: Since the CDR3 does not end with the conserved phenylalanine or tryptophan, this likely comes from a read error. CDR3 nucleotide sequence: TGTGCCAGCACTCCTTCGGGTAAGGAGTGGAGGGAGCAGTACTTG. Its protein is CASTPSGKEWREQYL. V gene TRBV6-2 or TRBV6-3 combines with J gene TRBJ2-7; D possibly corresponds to TRBD2 (5 bases). V was shortened by 7 bases and J by 7 bases, with 23 bases between the two germline ends. Germline V gene lookup returns CDR1 MNHEY and CDR2 SVGEGT. The CDR3 runs to 15 residues.

This clonotype was seen a few times. The chain employs TRBV11-2 and TRBJ2-2; D unresolved. Germline V CDR1 and CDR2: SGHAT, FQNNGV. This CDR3 comprises 13 residues. V was shortened by 6 bases and J by 5 bases, with 10 bases between the two germline ends. CDR3 sequence reads: CASRSTNTGELFF. As DNA, the CDR3 is TGTGCCAGCAGATCGACAAATACCGGGGAGCTGTTTTTT. The entire variable domain, with the rest obtained from reference TRBV11-2 and TRBJ2-2, is as follows: EAGVAQSPRYKIIEKRQSVAFWCNPISGHATLYWYQQILGQGPKLLIQFQNNGVVDDSQLPKDRFSAERLKGVDSTLKIQPAKLEDSAVYLCASRSTNTGELFFGEGSRLTVL.

Turning to this clonotype: As the CDR3 is not closed by the conserved phenylalanine or tryptophan, this likely results from a read error. The J gene is TRBJ1-2, the V gene TRBV4-1, with no clear D. Trimming took 4 bases from V and 4 from J, leaving 16 bases between them. The CDR3 loop spans 15 amino acids. Per the germline V gene, CDR1 is MGHRA and CDR2 is YSYEKL. The CDR3 sequence: CASSPTGSEGYGYTV. CDR3 bases: TGCGCCAGCAGCCCGACTGGGTCTGAGGGCTATGGCTACACCGTC.

A word on this clonotype: The CDR3 ends on some other residue instead of the conserved phenylalanine or tryptophan, so this is likely a read error. The rearrangement links TRBV6-5 to TRBJ2-5; no reliable D call. Germline V gives CDR1 MNHEY, CDR2 SVGAGI. This CDR3 has 14 amino acids. The CDR3: CASSAQLDEEIQYS. The CDR3 region has the DNA TGTGCCAGCAGTGCCCAGTTAGATGAAGAGATCCAGTACTCC.

Concerning this clonotype: This may stem from a read error, because a much larger clone lies one nucleotide away. V usage is TRBV10-2 and J usage is TRBJ2-2; D perhaps matches TRBD2 (7 bases). The CDR3 extends over 21 amino acids. CDR1 and CDR2 from the germline V gene are WSHSY and SAAADI. Here the CDR3 DNA reads TGCGCCAGCAGTGAGTCGTATAGGGGGGGTCTAGGACAGTCGAACGCCGGGGAGCTGTTTTTT. Its protein product is CASSESYRGGLGQSNAGELFF.

This clonotype was seen ten or more times. The rearrangement links TRBV24-1 to TRBJ2-2, with TRBD2 matching 11 bases. The trim removed 10 bases at V and 3 bases at J, leaving 6 bases unmatched. Looked up from germline, CDR1 is KGHDR and CDR2 is SFDVKD. The CDR3 sequence is 15 residues long. The CDR3 here is CATTSGLADTGELFF. CDR3 bases: TGTGCCACAACCTCGGGACTAGCGGACACCGGGGAGCTGTTTTTT.

To note about this clonotype: A read error may produce the germline difference seen at one junction end. The chain carries TRBV12-3 or TRBV12-4 and TRBJ2-5; D is ambiguous. CDR3 size: 13 residues. The CDR3 loop is CASSLGQKETHYF. The CDR3 DNA sequence: TGCGCCAGCAGTTTAGGGCAGAAAGAGACCCATTACTTC.

In regard to this clonotype: Relative to the germline gene, one junction end is altered; a read error may explain this. The rearrangement uses TRBV4-2 and TRBJ1-4, with TRBD1 as a possible D gene (6 bases). The CDR3 spans 14 residues. Germline loops: CDR1 LGHNA, CDR2 YNFKEQ. The CDR3 DNA is TGTGCGAGCAGCCAAGAAAGGGGGGATGAAAAACTGTTTTTT. Its translation is CASSQERGDEKLFF.

This clonotype was seen just once. One end of the junction does not line up with germline, which may come from a read error. This chain links TRBV4-3 with TRBJ2-6, with TRBD1 matching over 7 bases. There are 19 residues in the CDR3. CDR1 is LGHNA, CDR2 YSLEER, per germline. CDR3 bases: TGCGCCAGCAACCAAGGAACAGGGGAACGTAGGTCTGGGGACAACGTCCTGACTTTC. Translating gives CASNQGTGERRSGDNVLTF.

This chain connects TRBV5-1 to TRBJ1-1; the D is unclear. CDR1 and CDR2 (germline): SGHRS, YFSETQ. The CDR3 extends over 14 amino acids. V was clipped by 5 bases and J by 4 bases, with 15 bases between them. The CDR3 reads CASRRELLSTEAFF. In DNA form, the CDR3 reads TGCGCCAGCAGGAGAGAGTTATTGAGCACTGAAGCTTTCTTT.

This clonotype was detected ten times or more. The chain carries TRBV7-2 and TRBJ1-5; TRBD1 matches 9 bases. Trimming removed 3 bases from V and 4 bases from J; junction bases left unmatched: 13. The CDR3 runs to 18 residues. Germline CDR1 and CDR2: SGHTA and FQGNSA. CDR3 DNA sequence: TGTGCCAGCAGCTTCCAGCCCGGGACAGGGAGTTTGAATCAGCCCCAGCATTTT. Its protein product is CASSFQPGTGSLNQPQHF.

To note about this clonotype: This sequence may be a read error, since a much larger clone differs from it by one base. The genes are TRBV9 and TRBJ2-3, with 7 positions matching TRBD2. Germline V CDR1 and CDR2: SGDLS, YYNGEE. The ends lost 4 bases at V and 4 bases at J; junction bases unmatched: 15. This CDR3 comprises 17 residues. For the CDR3, the DNA is TGTGCCAGCAGCATAGGAGTTGTTGGTGGGGGGGCAGATACGCAGTATTTT. It codes for CASSIGVVGGGADTQYF.

As to this clonotype: A much larger clone differs by one base, so this may be a read error. This rearrangement joins TRBV2 to TRBJ2-3; no clear D gene. This CDR3 is built from 15 residues. The germline V gene has CDR1 SNHLY and CDR2 FYNNEI. The CDR3 DNA is TGTGCCAGCAGTGAAGAGGGCTATAGCACAGATATGCAGTATTTT. Its translation is CASSEEGYSTDMQYF.